This T cell receptor (beta chain) was found in a study of cytomegalovirus exposure and HLA in healthy donors. PCR employed 60 Vbeta and 13 Jbeta primers. Data came from immunoSEQ multiplex PCR; TCRdb stores just in-frame clones and leaves some out. The repertoire holds fewer than 150,000 clones, with about 78% as singletons. Trimming cost V 7 bases and J 1 base, with 15 bases left between them. In germline, CDR1 is SNHLY, CDR2 FYNNEI. The CDR3 is made up of 15 amino acids. The specimen was PBMCs. The chain joins TRBV2 to TRBJ2-3; D is perhaps TRBD1 (5 bases). The sequence derives from a man in his late teens or twenties in good health and CMV-seronegative. CDR3 bases: TGTGCCAGCACCGTTGGGCGACAGCGCACAGATACGCAGTATTTT. Translating it yields CASTVGRQRTDTQYF.